Sequencing of this T cell receptor beta chain was carried out in a study of radiotherapy plus CTLA-4 blockade in lung cancer listed by TCRdb under 2018. Study-level background: Objective responses were observed in 15% to 20% of enrolled patients, and disease control was achieved in less than 35%. What the authors observed across the whole study: The strongest predictors of response were reported to be early dynamic shifts in blood T cell clones along with a rise in serum interferon-beta following radiation. After treatment with radiotherapy and ipilimumab, TCR clones that originated in tumors expanded in peripheral blood.

Focal radiation therapy combined with CTLA-4 blockade (ipilimumab) was tested in patients with chemo-refractory metastatic non-small-cell lung cancer. Comment on this clone: It lacks a known antigen. Base qualities were left out, and no much larger clone turns up one base away.

Library preparation used the immunoSEQ multiplex PCR assay. TCRdb limited this immuneACCESS table to in-frame rearrangements with V and J called. A share of clones is missing; checked studies link under half to unresolved V genes, and the rest is unexplained. The sample table shows tens of thousands of clones, and approximately 65% are seen once. Roughly 8.7% of the sample is in the top ten clones. The TCR originated in a human donor with non-small cell lung cancer whose response to radiotherapy plus ipilimumab could not be evaluated. The starting material was peripheral blood, obtained from a patient treated with radiotherapy plus ipilimumab.

The CDR3: CASSPLTGHYGYTF. The DNA sequence is as follows: TGTGCCAGCAGTCCCTTGACAGGGCACTATGGCTACACCTTC. The receptor chain draws on TRBV6-5 and TRBJ1-2, with 7 bases aligning to TRBD1. CDR1 MNHEY and CDR2 SVGAGI are derived from the germline V gene. Trimming removed 5 bases from V and 3 bases from J; the gene matches leave 6 bases unexplained. From the cysteine up to the phenylalanine, the CDR3 has a length of 14 residues. Kept here is only the CDR3 DNA, which spans 42 bases and is read in frame from base 1.